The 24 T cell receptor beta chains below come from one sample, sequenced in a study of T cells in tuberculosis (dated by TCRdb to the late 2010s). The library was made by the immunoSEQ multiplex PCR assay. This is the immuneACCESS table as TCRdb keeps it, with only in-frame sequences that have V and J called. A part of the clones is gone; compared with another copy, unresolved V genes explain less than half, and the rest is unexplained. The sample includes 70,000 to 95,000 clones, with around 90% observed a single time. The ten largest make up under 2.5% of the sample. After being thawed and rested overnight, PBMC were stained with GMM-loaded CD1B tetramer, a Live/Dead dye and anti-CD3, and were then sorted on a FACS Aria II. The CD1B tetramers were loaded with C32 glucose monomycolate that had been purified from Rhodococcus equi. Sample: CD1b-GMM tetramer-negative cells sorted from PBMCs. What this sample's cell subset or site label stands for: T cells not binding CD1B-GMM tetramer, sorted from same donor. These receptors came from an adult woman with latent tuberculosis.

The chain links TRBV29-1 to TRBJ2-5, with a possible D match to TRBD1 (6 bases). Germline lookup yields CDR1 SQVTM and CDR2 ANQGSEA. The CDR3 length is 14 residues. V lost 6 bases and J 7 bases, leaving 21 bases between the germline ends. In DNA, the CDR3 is TGCAGCGTCTTTTCGGGACAAAGGGCTGGGACCCAGTACTTC. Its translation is CSVFSGQRAGTQYF.

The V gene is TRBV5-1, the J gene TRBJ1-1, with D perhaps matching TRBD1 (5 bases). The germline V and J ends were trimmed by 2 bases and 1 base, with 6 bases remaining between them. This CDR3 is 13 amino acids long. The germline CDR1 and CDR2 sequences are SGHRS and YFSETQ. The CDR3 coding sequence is TGCGCCAGCAGCTTTAGGGGGAACACTGAAGCTTTCTTT. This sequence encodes CASSFRGNTEAFF.

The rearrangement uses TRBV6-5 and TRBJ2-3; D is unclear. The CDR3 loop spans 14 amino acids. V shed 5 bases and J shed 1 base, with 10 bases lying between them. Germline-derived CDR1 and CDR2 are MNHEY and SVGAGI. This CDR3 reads CASSERPRTDTQYF. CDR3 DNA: TGTGCCAGCAGTGAGAGGCCGCGCACAGATACGCAGTATTTT.

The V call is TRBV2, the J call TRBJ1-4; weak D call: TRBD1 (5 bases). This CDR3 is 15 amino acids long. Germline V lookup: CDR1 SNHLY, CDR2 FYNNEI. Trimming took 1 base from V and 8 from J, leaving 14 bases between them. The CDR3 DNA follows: TGTGCCAGCAGTGAAGTCGCGGGGGTAGAAGAAAAACTGTTTTTT. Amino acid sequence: CASSEVAGVEEKLFF. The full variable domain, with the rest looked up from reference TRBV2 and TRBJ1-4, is EPEVTQTPSHQVTQMGQEVILRCVPISNHLYFYWYRQILGQKVEFLVSFYNNEISEKSEIFDDQFSVERPDGSNFTLKIRSTKLEDSAMYFCASSEVAGVEEKLFFGSGTQLSVL.

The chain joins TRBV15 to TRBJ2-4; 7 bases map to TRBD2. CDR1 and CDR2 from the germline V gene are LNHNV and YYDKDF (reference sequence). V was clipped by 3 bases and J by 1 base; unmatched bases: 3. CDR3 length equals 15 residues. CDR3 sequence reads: CATSSGGSAKNIQYF. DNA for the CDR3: TGTGCCACCAGCAGCGGCGGGAGCGCCAAAAACATTCAGTACTTC. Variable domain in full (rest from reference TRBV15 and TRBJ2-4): DAMVIQNPRYQVTQFGKPVTLSCSQTLNHNVMYWYQQKSSQAPKLLFHYYDKDFNNEADTPDNFQSRRPNTSFCFLDIRSPGLGDTAMYLCATSSGGSAKNIQYFGAGTRLSVL.

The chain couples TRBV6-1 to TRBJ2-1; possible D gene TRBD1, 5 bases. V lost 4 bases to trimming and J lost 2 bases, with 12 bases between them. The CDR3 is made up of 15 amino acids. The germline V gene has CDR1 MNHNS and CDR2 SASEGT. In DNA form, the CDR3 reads TGTGCCAGCAGTGGGGGCCTTGGGCCCTACAATGAGCAGTTCTTC. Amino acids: CASSGGLGPYNEQFF.

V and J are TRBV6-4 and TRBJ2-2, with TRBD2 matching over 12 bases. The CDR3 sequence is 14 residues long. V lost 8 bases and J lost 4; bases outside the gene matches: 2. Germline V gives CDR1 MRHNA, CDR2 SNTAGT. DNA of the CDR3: TGTGCCAGCCTAGCGGGGGGGCCCACCGGGGAGCTGTTTTTT. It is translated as CASLAGGPTGELFF.

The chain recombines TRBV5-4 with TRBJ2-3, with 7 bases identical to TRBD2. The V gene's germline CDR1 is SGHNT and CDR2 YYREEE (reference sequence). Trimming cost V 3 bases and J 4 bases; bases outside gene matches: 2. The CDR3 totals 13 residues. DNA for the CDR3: TGTGCCAGCAGCTCAAGCGGGGCAGATACGCAGTATTTT. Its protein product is CASSSSGADTQYF.

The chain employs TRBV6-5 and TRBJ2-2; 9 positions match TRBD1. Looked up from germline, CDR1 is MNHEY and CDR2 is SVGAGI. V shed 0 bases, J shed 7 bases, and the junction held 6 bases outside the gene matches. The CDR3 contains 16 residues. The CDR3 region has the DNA TGTGCCAGCAGTTACTCGGTGGGACAGGGTTTCGGGGAGCTGTTTTTT. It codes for CASSYSVGQGFGELFF.

CDR3 residues: CASSLGGGGRGTQYF. The CDR3 nucleotides read TGCGCCAGCAGCTTGGGAGGGGGGGGCCGTGGAACGCAGTATTTT. The V call is TRBV5-1, the J call TRBJ2-3; TRBD2 might be the D (7 bases). The CDR3 sequence is 15 residues long. Looked up from germline, CDR1 is SGHRS and CDR2 is YFSETQ. V was cut by 0 bases and J by 9 bases, with 17 bases left in between.

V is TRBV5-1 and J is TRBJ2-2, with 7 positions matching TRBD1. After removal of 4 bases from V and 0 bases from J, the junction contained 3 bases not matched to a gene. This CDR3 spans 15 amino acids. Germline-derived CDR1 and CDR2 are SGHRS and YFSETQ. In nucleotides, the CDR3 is TGCGCCAGCAGCCGGACAGGATCGAACACCGGGGAGCTGTTTTTT. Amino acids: CASSRTGSNTGELFF.

The CDR3 bases are TGTGCCAGCTCATCGGTTACCGGGGAGCTGTTTTTT. Amino acids: CASSSVTGELFF. This rearrangement joins TRBV18 to TRBJ2-2; D is unclear. Trimming stripped 5 bases from V and 5 bases from J, with 6 bases between. The CDR3 covers 12 residues. Germline lookup yields CDR1 KGHSH and CDR2 LQKENI.

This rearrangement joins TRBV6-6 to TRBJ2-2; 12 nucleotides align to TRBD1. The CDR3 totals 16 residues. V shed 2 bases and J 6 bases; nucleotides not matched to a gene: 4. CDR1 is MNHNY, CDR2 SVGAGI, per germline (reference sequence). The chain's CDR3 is CASSYPGTGGSGELFF. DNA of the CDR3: TGTGCCAGCAGTTACCCTGGGACAGGGGGCTCCGGGGAGCTGTTTTTT.

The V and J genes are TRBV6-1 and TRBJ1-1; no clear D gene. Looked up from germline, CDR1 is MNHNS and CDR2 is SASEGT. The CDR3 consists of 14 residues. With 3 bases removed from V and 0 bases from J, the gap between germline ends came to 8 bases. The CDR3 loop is CASSDLPMNTEAFF. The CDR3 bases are TGTGCCAGCAGTGACCTCCCTATGAACACTGAAGCTTTCTTT.

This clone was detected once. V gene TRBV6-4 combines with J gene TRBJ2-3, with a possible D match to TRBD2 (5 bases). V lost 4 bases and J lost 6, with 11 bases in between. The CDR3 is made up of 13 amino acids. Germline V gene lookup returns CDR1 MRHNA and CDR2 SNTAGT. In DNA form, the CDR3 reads TGTGCCAGCAGTGTACGGGGTGCGGATACGCAGTATTTT. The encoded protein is CASSVRGADTQYF.

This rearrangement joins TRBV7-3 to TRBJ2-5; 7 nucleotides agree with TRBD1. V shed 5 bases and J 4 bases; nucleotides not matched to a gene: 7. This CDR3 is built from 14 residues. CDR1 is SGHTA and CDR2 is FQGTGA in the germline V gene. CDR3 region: CASSPTGSVETQYF. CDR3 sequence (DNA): TGTGCCAGCAGCCCGACAGGGTCGGTAGAGACCCAGTACTTC.

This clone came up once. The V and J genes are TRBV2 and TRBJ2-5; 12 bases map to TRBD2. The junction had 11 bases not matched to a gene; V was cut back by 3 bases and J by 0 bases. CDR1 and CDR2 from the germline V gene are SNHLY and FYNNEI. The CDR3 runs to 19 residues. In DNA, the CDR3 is TGTGCCAGCAGTGATGGGTCCCTAGCGGGGGGGCGGCACCAAGAGACCCAGTACTTC. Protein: CASSDGSLAGGRHQETQYF.

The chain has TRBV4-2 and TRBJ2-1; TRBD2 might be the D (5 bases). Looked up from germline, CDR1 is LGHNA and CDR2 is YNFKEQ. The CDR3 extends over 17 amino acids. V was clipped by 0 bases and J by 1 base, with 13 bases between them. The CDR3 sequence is CASSQDGLAGSYNEQFF. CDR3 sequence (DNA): TGTGCCAGCAGCCAAGACGGGCTAGCTGGATCCTACAATGAGCAGTTCTTC.

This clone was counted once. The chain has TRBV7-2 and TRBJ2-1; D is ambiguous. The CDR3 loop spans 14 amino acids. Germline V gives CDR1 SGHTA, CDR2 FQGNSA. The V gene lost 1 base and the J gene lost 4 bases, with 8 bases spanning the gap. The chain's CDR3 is CASSLESEYNEQFF. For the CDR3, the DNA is TGTGCCAGCAGCTTAGAGTCTGAGTACAATGAGCAGTTCTTC.

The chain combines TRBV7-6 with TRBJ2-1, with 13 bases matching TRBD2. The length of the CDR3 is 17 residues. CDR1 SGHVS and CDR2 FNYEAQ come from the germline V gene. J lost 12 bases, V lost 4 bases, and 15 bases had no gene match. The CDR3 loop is CASSSPGGLAGLGGQFF. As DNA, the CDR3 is TGTGCCAGCAGCTCTCCTGGGGGACTAGCGGGGTTGGGGGGGCAGTTCTTC.

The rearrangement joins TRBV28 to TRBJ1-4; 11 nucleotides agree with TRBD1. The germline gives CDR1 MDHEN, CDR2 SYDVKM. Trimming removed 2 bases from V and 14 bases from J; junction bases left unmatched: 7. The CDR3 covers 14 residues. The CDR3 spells CASSLPGQGAGLFF. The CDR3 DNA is TGTGCCAGCAGTTTACCCGGACAGGGGGCAGGGCTGTTTTTT.

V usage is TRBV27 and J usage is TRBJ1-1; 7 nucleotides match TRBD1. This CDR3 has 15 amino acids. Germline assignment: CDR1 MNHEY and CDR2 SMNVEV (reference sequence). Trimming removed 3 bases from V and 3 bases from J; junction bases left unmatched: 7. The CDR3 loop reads CASSFESGGYTEAFF. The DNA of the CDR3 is TGTGCCAGCAGTTTTGAGTCAGGGGGGTACACTGAAGCTTTCTTT.

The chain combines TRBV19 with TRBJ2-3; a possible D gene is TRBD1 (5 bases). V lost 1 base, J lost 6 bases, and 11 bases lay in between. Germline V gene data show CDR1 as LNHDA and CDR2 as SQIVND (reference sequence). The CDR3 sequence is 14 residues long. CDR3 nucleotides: TGTGCCAGTAGTATAGGACAGATGCTGGATACGCAGTATTTT. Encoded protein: CASSIGQMLDTQYF.

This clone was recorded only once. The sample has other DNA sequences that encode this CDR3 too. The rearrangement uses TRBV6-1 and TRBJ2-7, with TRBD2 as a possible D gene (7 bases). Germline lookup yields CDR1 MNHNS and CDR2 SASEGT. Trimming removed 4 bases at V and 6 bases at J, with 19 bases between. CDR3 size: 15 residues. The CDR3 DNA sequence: TGTGCCAGCAGTGCGGGGGGCGCCTTCATCTCCGAGCAGTACGTC. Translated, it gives CASSAGGAFISEQYV.